The following is a TCR beta chain sequence with its context. The antigen is undetermined. The CDR3 covers 13 residues. V trimming: 5 bases; J trimming: 4 bases; junction bases outside the gene matches: 6. The germline gives CDR1 GTSNPN, CDR2 SVGIG (reference sequence). These data originate in a study of glioma-infiltrating T cells after dendritic cell vaccination. Across the whole study: Dendritic cells derived from monocytes and pulsed with autologous tumor lysate formed the vaccine.

Fresh-frozen tumor tissue and more than two years of survival data were available for all. Study conclusions and caveats: Only a small number of patients had complete blood and tumor samples.

Amplification used 60 V beta primers and 13 J beta primers. Some clones are missing from TCRdb's copy, which holds only in-frame ones; the method was immunoSEQ multiplex PCR. The sample contains 45,000 to 55,000 clones, around 86% of which appear only once. This sequence originates from a human donor with glioblastoma. Material: blood, obtained before dendritic cell vaccination. V usage is TRBV30 and J usage is TRBJ2-7; 9 nucleotides line up with TRBD1. This CDR3 reads CAWDGTGLYEQYF. The CDR3 DNA reads TGTGCCTGGGACGGGACAGGGCTGTACGAGCAGTACTTC.